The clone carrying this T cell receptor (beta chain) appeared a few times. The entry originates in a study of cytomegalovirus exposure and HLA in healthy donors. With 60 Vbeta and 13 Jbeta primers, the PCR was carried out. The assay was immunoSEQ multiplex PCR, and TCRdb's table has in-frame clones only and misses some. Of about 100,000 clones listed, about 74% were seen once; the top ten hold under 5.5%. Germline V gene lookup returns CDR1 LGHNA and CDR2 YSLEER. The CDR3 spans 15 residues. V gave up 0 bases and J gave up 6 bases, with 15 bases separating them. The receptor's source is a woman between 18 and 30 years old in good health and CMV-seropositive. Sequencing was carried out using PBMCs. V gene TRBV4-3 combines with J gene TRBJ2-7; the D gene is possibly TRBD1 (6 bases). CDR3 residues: CASSQDPLGAGEQYF. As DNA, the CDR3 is TGCGCCAGCAGCCAAGATCCGCTGGGGGCGGGCGAGCAGTACTTC.